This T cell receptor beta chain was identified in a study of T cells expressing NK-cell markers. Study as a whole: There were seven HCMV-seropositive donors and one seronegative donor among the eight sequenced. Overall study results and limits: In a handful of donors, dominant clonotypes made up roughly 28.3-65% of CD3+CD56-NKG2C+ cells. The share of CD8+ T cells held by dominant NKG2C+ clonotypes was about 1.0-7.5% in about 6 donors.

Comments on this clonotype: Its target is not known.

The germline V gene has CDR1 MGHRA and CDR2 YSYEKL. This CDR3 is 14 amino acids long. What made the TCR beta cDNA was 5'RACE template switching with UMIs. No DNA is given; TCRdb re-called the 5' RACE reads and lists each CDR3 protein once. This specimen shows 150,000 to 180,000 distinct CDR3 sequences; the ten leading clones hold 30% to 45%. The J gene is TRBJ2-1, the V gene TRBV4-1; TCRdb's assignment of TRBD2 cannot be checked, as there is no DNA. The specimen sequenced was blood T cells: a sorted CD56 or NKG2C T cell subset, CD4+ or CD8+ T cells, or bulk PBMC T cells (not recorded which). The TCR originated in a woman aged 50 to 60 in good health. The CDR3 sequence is CASSQAGELNEQFF.